Reported below is one T cell receptor beta chain. What it binds is unknown. Germline assignment: CDR1 SGHRS and CDR2 YFSETQ. CDR3 length equals 13 residues. The sample comes from a study of monozygotic twins with inflammatory bowel disease. Study findings and constraints: Healthy twins shared more clonotypes with others than IBD patients, most markedly active ones.

TCRdb re-called the 5' RACE reads, yielding one record per CDR3 amino acid sequence without DNA. This repertoire comprises some 150,000 distinct CDR3 sequences; its ten largest clones make up roughly 2.4%. The chain has TRBV5-1 and TRBJ2-7; TCRdb designates TRBD1, a call that cannot be tested without DNA. The receptor was derived from a human donor with ulcerative colitis or Crohn's disease, or a healthy co-twin of an affected twin (not recorded which). The sequenced sample was blood. CDR3 protein: CASSLPDSYEQYF. Variable domain in full (rest from reference TRBV5-1 and TRBJ2-7): KAGVTQTPRYLIKTRGQQVTLSCSPISGHRSVSWYQQTPGQGLQFLFEYFSETQRNKGNFPGRFSGRQFSNSRSEMNVSTLELGDSALYLCASSLPDSYEQYFGPGTRLTVT.